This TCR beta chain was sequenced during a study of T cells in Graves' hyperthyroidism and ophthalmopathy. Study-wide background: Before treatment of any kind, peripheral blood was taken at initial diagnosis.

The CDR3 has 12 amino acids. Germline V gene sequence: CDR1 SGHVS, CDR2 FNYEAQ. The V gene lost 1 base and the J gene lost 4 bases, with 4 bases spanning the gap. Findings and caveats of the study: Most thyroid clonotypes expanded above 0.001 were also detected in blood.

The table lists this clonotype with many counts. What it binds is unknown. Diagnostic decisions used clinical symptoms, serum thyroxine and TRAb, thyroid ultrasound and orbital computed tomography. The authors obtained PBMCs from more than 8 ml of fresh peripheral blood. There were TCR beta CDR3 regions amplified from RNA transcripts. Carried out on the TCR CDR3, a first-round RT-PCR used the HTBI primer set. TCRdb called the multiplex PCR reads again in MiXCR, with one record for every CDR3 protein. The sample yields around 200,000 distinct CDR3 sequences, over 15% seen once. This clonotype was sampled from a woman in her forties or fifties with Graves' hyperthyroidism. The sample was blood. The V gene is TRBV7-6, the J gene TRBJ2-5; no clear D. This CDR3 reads CASSLGTETQYF. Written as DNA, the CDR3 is TGTGCCAGCAGCTTAGGGACAGAGACCCAGTACTTC.